This T cell receptor (beta chain) was identified in a study of blood T cell repertoires in COVID-19. For the study at large: From T cells, B-cell-depleted T cells, or PBMCs came the material, which was cDNA or gDNA.

The CDR3 extends over 16 amino acids. Germline assignment: CDR1 SGDLS and CDR2 YYNGEE. V lost 0 bases, J lost 3 bases, and 13 bases lay in between. The table lists this clone with a few counts. Here immunoSEQ multiplex PCR was the method, and the copy in TCRdb shows in-frame clones only, minus some. Of about 260,000 clones listed, 80% to 90% were seen once; the top ten hold around 4%. The receptor's source is a man between 60 and 70 years old with acute or convalescent COVID-19. The V and J genes are TRBV9 and TRBJ2-1; maybe TRBD1 (6 bases). Source material: peripheral blood. CDR3 protein: CASSVAHRVGYNEQFF. The CDR3 coding sequence is TGTGCCAGCAGCGTAGCCCACAGGGTGGGCTACAATGAGCAGTTCTTC.